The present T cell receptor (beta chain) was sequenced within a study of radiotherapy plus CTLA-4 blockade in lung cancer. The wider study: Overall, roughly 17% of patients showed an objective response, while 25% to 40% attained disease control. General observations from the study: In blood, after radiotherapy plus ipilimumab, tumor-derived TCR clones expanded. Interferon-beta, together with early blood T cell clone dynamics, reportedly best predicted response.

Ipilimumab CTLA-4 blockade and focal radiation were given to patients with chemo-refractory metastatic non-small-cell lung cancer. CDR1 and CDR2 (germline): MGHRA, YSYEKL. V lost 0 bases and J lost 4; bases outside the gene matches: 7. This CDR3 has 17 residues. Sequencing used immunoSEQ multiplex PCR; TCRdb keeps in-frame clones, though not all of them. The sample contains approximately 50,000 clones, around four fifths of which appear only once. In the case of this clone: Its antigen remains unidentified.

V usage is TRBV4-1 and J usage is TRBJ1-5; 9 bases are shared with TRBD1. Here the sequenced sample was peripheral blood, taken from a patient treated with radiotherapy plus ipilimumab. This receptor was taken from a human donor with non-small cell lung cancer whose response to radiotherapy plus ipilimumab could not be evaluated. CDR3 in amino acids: CASSQDIWDRANQPQHF. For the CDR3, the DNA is TGCGCCAGCAGCCAAGATATTTGGGACAGGGCGAATCAGCCCCAGCATTTT.